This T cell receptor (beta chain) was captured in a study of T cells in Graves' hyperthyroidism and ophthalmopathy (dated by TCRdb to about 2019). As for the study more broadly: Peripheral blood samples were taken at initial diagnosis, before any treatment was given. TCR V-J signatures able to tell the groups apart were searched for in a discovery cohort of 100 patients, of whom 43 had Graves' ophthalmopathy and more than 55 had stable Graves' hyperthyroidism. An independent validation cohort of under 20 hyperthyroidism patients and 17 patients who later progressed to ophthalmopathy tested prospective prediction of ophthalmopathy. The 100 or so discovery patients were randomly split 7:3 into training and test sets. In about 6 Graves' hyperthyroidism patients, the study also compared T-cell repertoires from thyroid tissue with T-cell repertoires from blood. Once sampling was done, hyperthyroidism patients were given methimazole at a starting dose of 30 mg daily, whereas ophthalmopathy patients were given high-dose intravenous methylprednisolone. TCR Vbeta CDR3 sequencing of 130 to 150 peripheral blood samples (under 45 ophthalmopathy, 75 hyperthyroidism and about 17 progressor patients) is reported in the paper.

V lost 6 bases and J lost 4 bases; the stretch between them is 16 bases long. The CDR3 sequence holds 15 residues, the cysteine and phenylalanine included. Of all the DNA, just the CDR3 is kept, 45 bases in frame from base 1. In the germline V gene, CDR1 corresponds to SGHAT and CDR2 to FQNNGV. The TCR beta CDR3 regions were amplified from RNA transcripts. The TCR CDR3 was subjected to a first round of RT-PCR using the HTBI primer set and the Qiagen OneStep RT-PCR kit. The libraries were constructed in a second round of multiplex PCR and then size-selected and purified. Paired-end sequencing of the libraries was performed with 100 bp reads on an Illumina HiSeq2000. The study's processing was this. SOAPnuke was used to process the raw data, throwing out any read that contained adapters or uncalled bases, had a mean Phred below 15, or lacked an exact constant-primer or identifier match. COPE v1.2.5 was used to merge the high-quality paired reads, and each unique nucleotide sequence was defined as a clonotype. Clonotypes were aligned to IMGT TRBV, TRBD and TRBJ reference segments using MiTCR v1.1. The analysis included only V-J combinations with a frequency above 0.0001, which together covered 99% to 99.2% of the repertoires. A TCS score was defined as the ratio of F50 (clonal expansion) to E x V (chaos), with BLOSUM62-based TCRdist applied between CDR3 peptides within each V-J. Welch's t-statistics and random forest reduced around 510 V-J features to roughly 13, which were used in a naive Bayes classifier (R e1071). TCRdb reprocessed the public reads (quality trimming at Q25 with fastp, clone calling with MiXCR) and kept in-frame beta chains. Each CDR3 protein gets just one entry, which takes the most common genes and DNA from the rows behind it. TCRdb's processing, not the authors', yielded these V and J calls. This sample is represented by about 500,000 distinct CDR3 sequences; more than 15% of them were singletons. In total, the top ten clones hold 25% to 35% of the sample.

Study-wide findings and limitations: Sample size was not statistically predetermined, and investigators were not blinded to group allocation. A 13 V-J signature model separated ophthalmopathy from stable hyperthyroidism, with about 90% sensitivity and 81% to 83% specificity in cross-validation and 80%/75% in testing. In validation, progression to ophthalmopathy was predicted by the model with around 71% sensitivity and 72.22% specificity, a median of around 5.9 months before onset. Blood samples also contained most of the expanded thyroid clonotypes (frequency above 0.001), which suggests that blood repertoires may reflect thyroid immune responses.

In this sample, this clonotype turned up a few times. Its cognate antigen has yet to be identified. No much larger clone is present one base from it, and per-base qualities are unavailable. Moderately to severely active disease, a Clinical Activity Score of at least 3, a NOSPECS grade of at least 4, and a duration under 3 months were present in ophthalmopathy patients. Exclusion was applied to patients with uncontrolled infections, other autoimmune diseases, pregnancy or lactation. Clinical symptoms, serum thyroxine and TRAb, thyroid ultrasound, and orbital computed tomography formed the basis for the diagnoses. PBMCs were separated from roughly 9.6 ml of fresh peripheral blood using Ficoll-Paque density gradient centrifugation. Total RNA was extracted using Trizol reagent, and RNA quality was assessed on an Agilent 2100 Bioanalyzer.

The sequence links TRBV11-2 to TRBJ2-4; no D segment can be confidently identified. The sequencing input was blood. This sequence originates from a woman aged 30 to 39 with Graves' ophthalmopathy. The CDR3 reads CASSPRSMGKNIQYF. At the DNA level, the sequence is TGTGCCAGCAGTCCGCGGTCGATGGGGAAAAACATTCAGTACTTC.